This T cell receptor beta chain was documented in a study of vaccination and CD4 T cells after COVID-19. On the study more broadly: Overlapping SARS-CoV-2, HCoV-NL63, HCoV-OC43 and HCoV-229E spike peptides were used to stimulate cells.

There are a few counts of this clonotype. Its antigen is currently unknown. Oncomine TCR Beta short-read sequencing was applied to DNA from cultured CD4+ T cells. TCRdb recomputed calls from the PCR reads with MiXCR, one row per CDR3 protein. The table shows over 20,000 distinct CDR3 sequences, with approximately 44% occurring only once. As for treatment: approximately 11-day PBMC culture with coronavirus spike peptide pools or control peptides (ViraFEST assay). Sequenced here: CD4+ T cells from blood, cultured in vitro, sampled before SARS-CoV-2 vaccination. This TCR was sampled from a human donor who received a COVID-19 vaccine.

DNA of the CDR3: TGTGCCTGGAAAATAGCGGATACGCAGTATTTT. Protein product: CAWKIADTQYF. The genes are TRBV30 and TRBJ2-3, with D possibly being TRBD2 (5 bases). Germline V CDR1 and CDR2: GTSNPN, SVGIG (reference sequence). This CDR3 comprises 11 residues. Trimming shortened V by 4 bases and J by 6 bases, and 8 bases separated the two germline ends.